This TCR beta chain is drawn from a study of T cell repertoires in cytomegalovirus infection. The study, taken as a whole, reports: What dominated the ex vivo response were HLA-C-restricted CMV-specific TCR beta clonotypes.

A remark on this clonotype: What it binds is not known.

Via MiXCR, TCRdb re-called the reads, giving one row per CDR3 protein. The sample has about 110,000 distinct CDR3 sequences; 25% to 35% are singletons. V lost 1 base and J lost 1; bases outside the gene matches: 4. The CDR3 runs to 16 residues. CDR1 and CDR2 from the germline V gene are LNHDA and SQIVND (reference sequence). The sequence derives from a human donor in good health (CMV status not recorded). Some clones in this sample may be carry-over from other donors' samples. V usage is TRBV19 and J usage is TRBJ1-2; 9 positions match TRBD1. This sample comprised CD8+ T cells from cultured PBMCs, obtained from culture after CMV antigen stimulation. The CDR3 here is CASSIVDRGFNYGYTF. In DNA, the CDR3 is TGTGCCAGTAGTATAGTCGACAGGGGGTTTAACTATGGCTACACCTTC.